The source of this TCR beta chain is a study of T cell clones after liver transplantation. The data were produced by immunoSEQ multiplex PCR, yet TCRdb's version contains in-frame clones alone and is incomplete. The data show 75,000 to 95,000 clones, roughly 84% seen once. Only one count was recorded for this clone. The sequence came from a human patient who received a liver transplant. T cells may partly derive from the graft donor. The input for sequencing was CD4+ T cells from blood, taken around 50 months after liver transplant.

CDR3 in amino acids: CASSKASYRQGGSAGNQPQHF. DNA for the CDR3: TGTGCCAGCAGCAAAGCCTCATATAGACAGGGGGGATCGGCTGGCAATCAGCCCCAGCATTTT. V gene TRBV21-1 combines with J gene TRBJ1-5; TRBD1 is the table's D call and was not checked against the DNA. TRBV21-1 is deemed a pseudogene. This CDR3 has 21 residues.